These 14 T cell receptor beta chains originate from one sample sequenced in a study of cytomegalovirus exposure and HLA in healthy donors. It was with 60 Vbeta and 13 Jbeta primers that the PCR ran. Produced via immunoSEQ multiplex PCR; TCRdb's table is partial and in-frame only. The sample contains around 80,000 clones, 9.5% to 13% of which appear only once. The sample comprised PBMCs. Receptor source: a man in his fifties or sixties in good health and CMV-seropositive.

This rearrangement joins TRBV2 to TRBJ2-5; D remains ambiguous. The germline V gene encodes CDR1 SNHLY and CDR2 FYNNEI. The CDR3 totals 11 residues. The V end was cut by 6 bases, the J end by 5 bases, with 7 bases between. The DNA for the CDR3 is TGTGCCAGCAGCGCGGTGGAGACCCAGTACTTC. This encodes CASSAVETQYF.

This clone has more than one count but fewer than ten. V gene TRBV6-6 combines with J gene TRBJ2-3; 13 bases map to TRBD2. There are 16 residues in the CDR3. The V segment lost 2 bases and the J segment 4 bases; nucleotides outside the gene matches: 3. The germline V gene has CDR1 MNHNY and CDR2 SVGAGI (reference sequence). The DNA for the CDR3 is TGTGCCAGCAGTTACCCACTAGCGGGGGGGCCAGATACGCAGTATTTT. Protein sequence: CASSYPLAGGPDTQYF.

This chain connects TRBV10-3 to TRBJ2-7; 8 bases are a match to TRBD1. Losses at the gene ends were 5 bases for V and 5 bases for J; bases not matched to a gene: 5. CDR1 is ENHRY, CDR2 SYGVKD, per germline. This CDR3 is 13 amino acids long. For the CDR3, the DNA is TGTGCCATCAGTATATCGACAGGGGACGAGCAGTACTTC. Translated: CAISISTGDEQYF.

This clone has a handful of counts. This specimen includes other DNA sequences encoding the same CDR3. J is TRBJ2-6 and V is TRBV7-2; D might be TRBD1 (6 bases). Germline V lookup: CDR1 SGHTA, CDR2 FQGNSA. The CDR3 has 15 amino acids. Trimming took off 5 bases at V and 0 bases at J, with 8 bases between the two ends. This CDR3 reads CASSPTGSGANVLTF. The DNA for the CDR3 is TGTGCCAGCAGCCCGACAGGCTCTGGGGCCAACGTCCTGACTTTC.

V gene TRBV5-1 combines with J gene TRBJ1-5; 10 bases line up with TRBD1. The CDR3 length is 15 residues. Germline V gene data show CDR1 as SGHRS and CDR2 as YFSETQ. The ends lost 3 bases at V and 4 bases at J; junction bases unmatched: 4. The CDR3 spells CASSSGQGGNQPQHF. The CDR3 coding sequence is TGCGCCAGCAGCTCTGGACAGGGGGGGAATCAGCCCCAGCATTTT.

This chain uses TRBV19 with TRBJ2-2; D possibly corresponds to TRBD1 (5 bases). V was clipped by 6 bases and J by 9 bases, with 20 bases between them. Germline V gene sequence: CDR1 LNHDA, CDR2 SQIVND (reference sequence). This CDR3 spans 15 amino acids. The CDR3 DNA sequence: TGTGCCAGTAGCTCCATCGTGCAGGGCGGTCGGGAGCTGTTTTTT. Translating gives CASSSIVQGGRELFF.

This clone was detected a few times. With a far larger clone one base away, a read error is the likely cause. The chain joins TRBV25-1 to TRBJ2-2; 9 bases line up with TRBD2. With 8 bases clipped from V and 0 bases from J, the junction kept 7 bases outside the gene matches. Germline CDR1 and CDR2: MGHDK and SYGVNS. CDR3 length equals 16 residues. CDR3 region: CASRPSSGANTGELFF. The CDR3 bases are TGTGCCAGCCGTCCTTCTAGCGGGGCGAACACCGGGGAGCTGTTTTTT.

The rearrangement uses TRBV18 and TRBJ2-3; perhaps TRBD2 as D (6 bases). Trimming shortened V by 9 bases and J by 2 bases, and 12 bases separated the two germline ends. Germline CDR1 reads KGHSH; CDR2 reads LQKENI. The CDR3 spans 13 residues. In DNA, the CDR3 is TGTGCCAGTTTTGCGGGACCCACAGATACGCAGTATTTT. Its translation: CASFAGPTDTQYF.

The table lists this clone with a few counts. The rearrangement joins TRBV30 to TRBJ2-2; TRBD1 agrees at 7 bases. CDR1 is GTSNPN and CDR2 is SVGIG in the germline V gene (reference sequence). CDR3 size: 15 residues. The ends lost 4 bases at V and 2 bases at J; junction bases unmatched: 7. The DNA of the CDR3 is TGTGCCTGGAACCGACAGGGTGGAAACACCGGGGAGCTGTTTTTT. Translating it yields CAWNRQGGNTGELFF. Together with reference TRBV30 and TRBJ2-2, the CDR3 gives the full variable domain: SQTIHQWPATLVQPVGSPLSLECTVEGTSNPNLYWYRQAAGRGLQLLFYSVGIGQISSEVPQNLSASRPQDRQFILSSKKLLLSDSGFYLCAWNRQGGNTGELFFGEGSRLTVL.

Only a few counts were recorded for this clone. The chain employs TRBV28 and TRBJ1-4; D uncertain. Germline values: CDR1 MDHEN, CDR2 SYDVKM. Trimming cost V 5 bases and J 7 bases, with 20 bases left between them. This CDR3 is 16 amino acids long. CDR3 loop: CASSPRDGGVSEKLFF. The CDR3 nucleotides read TGTGCCAGCAGTCCCCGTGACGGAGGCGTGAGTGAAAAACTGTTTTTT.

This sequence joins TRBV27 and TRBJ2-2; 9 positions agree with TRBD1. Germline-derived CDR1 and CDR2 are MNHEY and SMNVEV (reference sequence). This CDR3 spans 18 amino acids. V trimming: 5 bases; J trimming: 4 bases; junction bases outside the gene matches: 14. CDR3 bases: TGTGCCAGCAGTCCCACCGGGACAGGGCTTTCTAGCACCGGGGAGCTGTTTTTT. Protein sequence: CASSPTGTGLSSTGELFF.

This clone was recorded a few times. The V and J genes are TRBV5-1 and TRBJ1-1; D unclear. Trimming shortened V by 2 bases and J by 2 bases, and 10 bases separated the two germline ends. The CDR3 has 14 residues. In germline, CDR1 is SGHRS, CDR2 YFSETQ. Written as DNA, the CDR3 is TGCGCCAGCAGCTTACAAGTCTCTAACACTGAAGCTTTCTTT. Translating it yields CASSLQVSNTEAFF. The entire variable domain, with the rest obtained from reference TRBV5-1 and TRBJ1-1, is as follows: KAGVTQTPRYLIKTRGQQVTLSCSPISGHRSVSWYQQTPGQGLQFLFEYFSETQRNKGNFPGRFSGRQFSNSRSEMNVSTLELGDSALYLCASSLQVSNTEAFFGQGTRLTVV.

In this sample, this clone turned up a few times. V and J are TRBV4-2 and TRBJ1-3; 7 nucleotides line up with TRBD1. There are 14 residues in the CDR3. The V gene's germline CDR1 is LGHNA and CDR2 YNFKEQ. The V segment lost 6 bases and the J segment 2 bases; nucleotides outside the gene matches: 4. CDR3 sequence (DNA): TGTGCCAGCAGTCGTGGGACAGCTGGAAACACCATATATTTT. Amino acid sequence: CASSRGTAGNTIYF.

The rearrangement uses TRBV28 and TRBJ2-6; possible D gene TRBD1, 6 bases. The V end was cut by 5 bases, the J end by 0 bases, with 17 bases between. The CDR3 runs to 18 residues. Germline V gene sequence: CDR1 MDHEN, CDR2 SYDVKM. CDR3 loop: CASSPAQGLHSGANVLTF. CDR3 in DNA: TGTGCCAGCAGTCCTGCCCAGGGGCTACACTCTGGGGCCAACGTCCTGACTTTC.